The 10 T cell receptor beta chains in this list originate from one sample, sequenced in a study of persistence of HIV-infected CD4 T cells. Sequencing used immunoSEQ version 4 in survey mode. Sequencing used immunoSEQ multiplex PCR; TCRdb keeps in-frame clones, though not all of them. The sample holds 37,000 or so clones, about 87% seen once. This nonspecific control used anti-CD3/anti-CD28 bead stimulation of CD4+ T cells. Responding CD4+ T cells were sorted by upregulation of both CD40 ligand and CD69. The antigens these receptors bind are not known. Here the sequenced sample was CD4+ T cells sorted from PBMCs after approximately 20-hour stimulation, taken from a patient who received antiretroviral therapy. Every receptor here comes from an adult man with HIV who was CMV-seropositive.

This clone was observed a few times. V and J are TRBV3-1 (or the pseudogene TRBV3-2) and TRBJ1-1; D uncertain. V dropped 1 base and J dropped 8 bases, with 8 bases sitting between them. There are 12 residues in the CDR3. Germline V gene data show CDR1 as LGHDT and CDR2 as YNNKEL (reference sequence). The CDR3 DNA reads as TGTGCCAGCAGCCAAGGGCACGTCGAAGCTTTCTTT. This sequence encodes CASSQGHVEAFF.

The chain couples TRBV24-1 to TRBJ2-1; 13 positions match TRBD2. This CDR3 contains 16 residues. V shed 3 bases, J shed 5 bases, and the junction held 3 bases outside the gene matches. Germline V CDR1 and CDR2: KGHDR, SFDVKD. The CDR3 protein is CATSDRTSGGHNEQFF. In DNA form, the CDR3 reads TGTGCCACCAGTGATCGGACTAGCGGGGGACACAATGAGCAGTTCTTC.

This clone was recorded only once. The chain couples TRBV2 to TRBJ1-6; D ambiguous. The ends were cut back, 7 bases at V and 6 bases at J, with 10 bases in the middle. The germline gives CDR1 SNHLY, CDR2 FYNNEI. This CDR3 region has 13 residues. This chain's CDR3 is CASMAEVNSPLHF. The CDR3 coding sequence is TGTGCCAGCATGGCAGAGGTTAATTCACCCCTCCACTTT.

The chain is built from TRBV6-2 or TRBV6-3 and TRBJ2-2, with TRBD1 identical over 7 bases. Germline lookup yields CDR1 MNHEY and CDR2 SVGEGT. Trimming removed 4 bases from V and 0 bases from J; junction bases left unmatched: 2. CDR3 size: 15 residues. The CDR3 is CASSLGQTNTGELFF. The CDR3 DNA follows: TGTGCCAGCAGTTTGGGACAGACGAACACCGGGGAGCTGTTTTTT.

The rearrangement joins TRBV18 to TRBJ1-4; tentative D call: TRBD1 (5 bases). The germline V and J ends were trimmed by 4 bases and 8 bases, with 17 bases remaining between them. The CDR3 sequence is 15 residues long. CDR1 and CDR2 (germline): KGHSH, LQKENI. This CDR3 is CASSRPGTGKEKLFF. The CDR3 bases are TGTGCCAGCTCACGACCCGGGACGGGGAAGGAAAAACTGTTTTTT.

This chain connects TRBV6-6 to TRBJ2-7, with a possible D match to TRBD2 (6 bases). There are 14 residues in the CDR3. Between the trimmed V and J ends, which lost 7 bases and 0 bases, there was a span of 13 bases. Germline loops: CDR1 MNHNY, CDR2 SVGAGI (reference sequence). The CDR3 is CASTNSGLSYEQYF. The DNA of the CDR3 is TGTGCCAGCACCAATAGCGGCCTCTCCTACGAGCAGTACTTC.

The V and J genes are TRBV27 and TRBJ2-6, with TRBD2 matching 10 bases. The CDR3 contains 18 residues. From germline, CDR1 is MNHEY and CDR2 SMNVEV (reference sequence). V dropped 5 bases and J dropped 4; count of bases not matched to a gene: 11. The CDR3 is CASSNLLAGVSGANVLTF. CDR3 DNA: TGTGCCAGCAGTAACCTCCTAGCGGGGGTCTCCGGGGCCAACGTCCTGACTTTC.

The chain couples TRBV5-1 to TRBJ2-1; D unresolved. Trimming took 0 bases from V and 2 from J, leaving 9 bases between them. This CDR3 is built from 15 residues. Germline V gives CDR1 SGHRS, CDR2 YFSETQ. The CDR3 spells CASSLDGATYNEQFF. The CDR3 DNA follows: TGCGCCAGCAGCTTGGATGGTGCTACCTACAATGAGCAGTTCTTC.

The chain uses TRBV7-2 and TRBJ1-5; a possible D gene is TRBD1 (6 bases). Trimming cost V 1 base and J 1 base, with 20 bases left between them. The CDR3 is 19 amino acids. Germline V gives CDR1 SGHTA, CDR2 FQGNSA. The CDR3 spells CASSLGGYREGISNQPQHF. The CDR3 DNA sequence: TGTGCCAGCAGCTTAGGTGGCTACAGGGAAGGCATAAGCAATCAGCCCCAGCATTTT.

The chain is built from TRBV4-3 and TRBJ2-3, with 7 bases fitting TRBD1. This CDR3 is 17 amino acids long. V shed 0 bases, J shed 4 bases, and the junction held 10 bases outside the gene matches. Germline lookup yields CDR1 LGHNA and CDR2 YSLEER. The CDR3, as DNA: TGCGCCAGCAGCCAAGACCCCGGACAGGTAAGACCAGATACGCAGTATTTT. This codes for CASSQDPGQVRPDTQYF.